The 19 T cell receptor beta chains listed next were all sequenced from one sample in a study of TIL therapy for anti-PD-1-resistant metastatic lung cancer. The immunoSEQ assay was v3. TCRdb's copy holds only in-frame clones and misses some; the assay was immunoSEQ multiplex PCR. Of about 100,000 clones detected, 50% to 70% appear once; the ten largest clones hold approximately 9.9%. Time point of the sample: pre-treatment sample, taken before nivolumab and TIL therapy. Most excised metastases sampled were pleural nodules or supraclavicular lymph nodes. This specimen was tumor tissue, taken at baseline. These receptors were collected from a person aged 25 to 79 with non-small cell lung cancer.

CDR3 in amino acids: CASSSSGRTYNEQFF. The CDR3 DNA reads as TGTGCCAGCAGCTCAAGCGGGAGGACCTACAATGAGCAGTTCTTC. J is TRBJ2-1 and V is TRBV7-9; 9 bases align to TRBD2. The V and J ends lost 4 bases and 2 bases, in that order; junction bases with no gene match: 3. CDR1 and CDR2 (germline): SEHNR, FQNEAQ (reference sequence). This CDR3 comprises 15 residues.

The gene calls are TRBV28 and TRBJ1-1, with D possibly being TRBD1 (6 bases). The V end was cut by 5 bases, the J end by 5 bases, with 21 bases between. Germline assignment: CDR1 MDHEN and CDR2 SYDVKM. The CDR3 contains 16 residues. The CDR3 is CASSLKRGTGGTEAFF. The CDR3 bases are TGTGCCAGCAGTCTTAAAAGGGGGACCGGGGGAACTGAAGCTTTCTTT.

The chain carries TRBV5-1 and TRBJ2-1; D possibly corresponds to TRBD2 (6 bases). The length of the CDR3 is 16 residues. Trimming cost V 0 bases and J 5 bases, with 15 bases left between them. From germline, CDR1 is SGHRS and CDR2 YFSETQ. CDR3 in amino acids: CASSLAKTGEHNEQFF. CDR3 coding DNA: TGCGCCAGCAGCTTGGCTAAAACGGGAGAGCACAATGAGCAGTTCTTC.

The DNA of the CDR3 is TGTGCCAGCAGCCGTACCAAGGACAATCGACTAGCGGGGGGCCTGAACACCGGGGAGCTGTTTTTT. It specifies CASSRTKDNRLAGGLNTGELFF. This chain links TRBV7-3 with TRBJ2-2; 13 nucleotides align to TRBD2. CDR3 length: 22 residues. The germline CDR1 and CDR2 sequences are SGHTA and FQGTGA. Unmatched junction bases numbered 19, after V lost 5 bases and J lost 1 base.

The chain joins TRBV24-1 to TRBJ2-7, with D perhaps assigned TRBD1 or TRBD2 (5 bases each). Per germline, CDR1 KGHDR and CDR2 SFDVKD. V was clipped by 6 bases and J by 5 bases, with 19 bases between them. The CDR3 is made up of 15 amino acids. The CDR3 here is CATSQWGTGLDEQYF. The CDR3 DNA is TGTGCCACCAGTCAGTGGGGGACGGGTCTCGACGAGCAGTACTTC.

The V and J genes are TRBV5-1 and TRBJ1-2; D may be TRBD1 (5 bases). This CDR3 comprises 13 residues. V dropped 0 bases and J dropped 2 bases, with 5 bases sitting between them. Germline V gene lookup returns CDR1 SGHRS and CDR2 YFSETQ. The CDR3 bases are TGCGCCAGCAGCTTGGCAGGGAACTATGGCTACACCTTC. Protein sequence: CASSLAGNYGYTF. The whole variable domain, remainder taken from reference TRBV5-1 and TRBJ1-2, is KAGVTQTPRYLIKTRGQQVTLSCSPISGHRSVSWYQQTPGQGLQFLFEYFSETQRNKGNFPGRFSGRQFSNSRSEMNVSTLELGDSALYLCASSLAGNYGYTFGSGTRLTVV.

With respect to this clone: Other DNA sequences from this sample encode an identical CDR3 as well. V usage is TRBV3-1 (or the pseudogene TRBV3-2) and J usage is TRBJ2-3; 13 nucleotides agree with TRBD2. Trimming at V came to 3 bases and at J to 3 bases, leaving 0 bases not matched to a gene. The CDR3 is 15 residues long. Germline lookup yields CDR1 LGHDT and CDR2 YNNKEL (reference sequence). The CDR3 region is CASSQGLAGTDTQYF. The CDR3 nucleotides read TGTGCCAGCAGCCAGGGACTAGCGGGGACAGATACGCAGTATTTT.

The chain recombines TRBV18 with TRBJ2-7; 8 bases map to TRBD1. There are 17 residues in the CDR3. Trimming removed 4 bases from V and 0 bases from J; junction bases left unmatched: 11. Germline loops: CDR1 KGHSH, CDR2 LQKENI. Written as DNA, the CDR3 is TGTGCCAGCTCACGTAGTCCTACAGGGGGAAACTCCTACGAGCAGTACTTC. Translated: CASSRSPTGGNSYEQYF.

The chain links TRBV21-1 to TRBJ2-1; TRBD2 is the table's D call and was not checked against the DNA. TRBV21-1 has pseudogene status. CDR3 length equals 13 residues. This CDR3 reads CASNVAGYNEQFF. CDR3 in DNA: TGTGCCAGCAACGTAGCGGGATACAATGAGCAGTTCTTC.

The chain is built from TRBV9 and TRBJ2-2; 9 nucleotides align to TRBD1. Germline CDR1 SGDLS, CDR2 YYNGEE. Losses at the gene ends were 4 bases for V and 4 bases for J; bases not matched to a gene: 11. This CDR3 spans 17 amino acids. The CDR3, as DNA: TGTGCCAGCAGCCCTCGAGAGCGACAGGGGGTCACCGGGGAGCTGTTTTTT. Protein: CASSPRERQGVTGELFF.

This clone was detected only a few times. This CDR3 is CASRLAGGNTGELFF. The DNA for the CDR3 is TGTGCCAGCAGACTAGCGGGGGGGAACACCGGGGAGCTGTTTTTT. The V and J genes are TRBV9 and TRBJ2-2; 12 nucleotides line up with TRBD2. Trimming at V came to 5 bases and at J to 1 base, leaving 0 bases not matched to a gene. The CDR3 totals 15 residues. CDR1 is SGDLS, CDR2 YYNGEE, per germline.

The chain joins TRBV6-5 to TRBJ2-7; D not resolved. V was clipped by 2 bases and J by 6 bases, with 11 bases between them. Germline loops: CDR1 MNHEY, CDR2 SVGAGI. The CDR3 totals 13 residues. The CDR3 is CASSYPGHGEQYF. CDR3 coding DNA: TGTGCCAGCAGTTACCCCGGGCACGGCGAGCAGTACTTC.

This clone was observed once. The rearrangement joins TRBV4-2 to TRBJ1-2; tentative D call: TRBD1 (6 bases). Germline assignment: CDR1 LGHNA and CDR2 YNFKEQ. Deletions cut 4 bases from V and 4 bases from J, with 22 bases between. CDR3 length: 17 residues. CDR3 in DNA: TGTGCCAGCAGCCCACTAATTGCAGGGGCCAGGGGCTATGGCTACACCTTC. This encodes CASSPLIAGARGYGYTF.

This clone has just a few counts. As DNA, the CDR3 is TGTGCCAGCAGTGTCGAACTGAACACTGAAGCTTTCTTT. It codes for CASSVELNTEAFF. The chain combines TRBV2 with TRBJ1-1, with unresolved D. There are 13 residues in the CDR3. In germline, CDR1 is SNHLY, CDR2 FYNNEI. Trimming cost V 4 bases and J 0 bases, with 6 bases left between them.

The J gene is TRBJ1-6, the V gene TRBV6-5; D not resolved. This CDR3 has 13 residues. The germline V gene has CDR1 MNHEY and CDR2 SVGAGI. With 2 bases removed from V and 6 bases from J, the gap between germline ends came to 5 bases. DNA of the CDR3: TGTGCCAGCAGTTACAACCTTAATTCACCCCTCCACTTT. Protein product: CASSYNLNSPLHF.

V gene TRBV3-1 (or the pseudogene TRBV3-2) combines with J gene TRBJ2-5, with TRBD2 identical over 9 bases. From germline, CDR1 is LGHDT and CDR2 YNNKEL (reference sequence). This CDR3 region has 15 residues. Unmatched junction bases numbered 9, after V lost 5 bases and J lost 5 bases. CDR3 in amino acids: CASSAPGTSYETQYF. The CDR3 DNA reads as TGTGCCAGCAGCGCACCCGGGACTAGCTATGAGACCCAGTACTTC.

The chain combines TRBV9 with TRBJ2-6; a possible D gene is TRBD1 (6 bases). Germline assignment: CDR1 SGDLS and CDR2 YYNGEE. V was trimmed by 4 bases and J by 1 base, leaving 9 bases between them. This CDR3 comprises 15 residues. The CDR3 region has the DNA TGTGCCAGCAGCCCCGGGACATCTGGGGCCAACGTCCTGACTTTC. This encodes CASSPGTSGANVLTF.

V and J are TRBV5-1 and TRBJ2-1, with 10 bases that match TRBD2. The CDR3 has 15 amino acids. Germline V lookup: CDR1 SGHRS, CDR2 YFSETQ. V lost 0 bases to trimming and J lost 4 bases; unmatched junction nucleotides: 1. CDR3 nucleotide sequence: TGCGCCAGCAGCTTGGCTAGCGGGAGATACAATGAGCAGTTCTTC. This gives the protein CASSLASGRYNEQFF.

The chain links TRBV3-1 (or the pseudogene TRBV3-2) to TRBJ2-5; 11 bases line up with TRBD1. Trimming took 4 bases from V and 5 from J; bases not matched to a gene: 6. The CDR3 consists of 15 residues. CDR1 is LGHDT, CDR2 YNNKEL, per germline (reference sequence). The CDR3 sequence: CASSPPGTGGETQYF. CDR3 nucleotides: TGTGCCAGCAGCCCACCCGGGACAGGGGGTGAGACCCAGTACTTC.